The 24 T cell receptor beta chains below all came from one sample that was sequenced in a study of Graves' ophthalmopathy and Graves' hyperthyroidism. Beta-chain TCR CDR3 regions were amplified from RNA transcripts. The library came from an HTBI-primed first-round RT-PCR and a second-round multiplex PCR. TCRdb analysed the multiplex PCR reads with MiXCR anew, one entry per CDR3 protein. The data show 300,000 or so distinct CDR3 sequences, 15% to 20% seen once. Sequencing used peripheral blood. All receptors derive from an adult man with Graves' ophthalmopathy.

This clonotype was counted many times. The V and J genes are TRBV3-1 and TRBJ1-6; D remains ambiguous. Trimming took 4 bases from V and 5 from J, leaving 6 bases between them. The CDR3 runs to 13 residues. From germline, CDR1 is LGHDT and CDR2 YNNKEL (reference sequence). CDR3 protein: CASSLGHNSPLHF. The CDR3 region has the DNA TGTGCCAGCAGCCTAGGGCATAATTCACCCCTCCACTTT.

This clonotype was recorded a few times. V gene TRBV18 combines with J gene TRBJ1-3; maybe TRBD1 (6 bases). Trimming cost V 0 bases and J 3 bases, with 9 bases left between them. The CDR3 length is 15 residues. Germline V gene data show CDR1 as KGHSH and CDR2 as LQKENI. The CDR3 spells CASSPPGAVGNTIYF. As DNA, the CDR3 is TGTGCCAGCTCACCACCGGGGGCGGTTGGAAACACCATATATTTT.

This clonotype has ten or more counts. The chain links TRBV20-1 to TRBJ1-6; a possible D gene is TRBD1 (5 bases). With 3 bases removed from V and 11 bases from J, the gap between germline ends came to 20 bases. Germline V gene sequence: CDR1 DFQATT, CDR2 SNEGSKA (reference sequence). The CDR3 is made up of 15 amino acids. This CDR3 is CSARGPGTVAAPLHF. CDR3 DNA: TGCAGTGCTAGGGGCCCAGGGACTGTCGCGGCACCCCTCCACTTT.

V gene TRBV20-1 combines with J gene TRBJ2-5; 10 nucleotides line up with TRBD2. Looked up from germline, CDR1 is DFQATT and CDR2 is SNEGSKA (reference sequence). Trimming removed 0 bases from V and 6 bases from J; junction bases left unmatched: 10. The length of the CDR3 is 16 residues. CDR3 protein: CSARESSGGASQTQYF. The CDR3 DNA reads as TGCAGTGCTAGAGAAAGCAGCGGGGGGGCCTCCCAGACCCAGTACTTC.

There are many counts of this clonotype. The rearrangement joins TRBV11-2 to TRBJ2-7; the match to TRBD2 covers 12 bases. V lost 5 bases to trimming and J lost 3 bases; unmatched junction nucleotides: 5. There are 15 residues in the CDR3. CDR1 is SGHAT, CDR2 FQNNGV, per germline. CDR3: CASSQTSGRFYEQYF. CDR3 nucleotides: TGTGCCAGCAGCCAGACTAGCGGGAGATTCTACGAGCAGTACTTC. Together with reference TRBV11-2 and TRBJ2-7, the CDR3 gives the full variable domain: EAGVAQSPRYKIIEKRQSVAFWCNPISGHATLYWYQQILGQGPKLLIQFQNNGVVDDSQLPKDRFSAERLKGVDSTLKIQPAKLEDSAVYLCASSQTSGRFYEQYFGPGTRLTVT.

This clonotype was detected ten times or more. DNA of the CDR3: TGTGCCAGCAGTTTAGTCGTGGGCGGATCCTACGAGCAGTACTTC. It translates to CASSLVVGGSYEQYF. The rearrangement uses TRBV12-3 or TRBV12-4 and TRBJ2-7; D not certain. This CDR3 has 15 amino acids. Trimming took 1 base from V and 1 from J, leaving 11 bases between them.

The chain uses TRBV11-2 and TRBJ2-1; D perhaps matches TRBD2 (6 bases). The CDR3 is made up of 15 amino acids. The V gene's germline CDR1 is SGHAT and CDR2 FQNNGV. V dropped 3 bases and J dropped 5 bases, with 14 bases sitting between them. The DNA for the CDR3 is TGTGCCAGCAGCTTTTCGGGACTCCAAAACAATGAGCAGTTCTTC. Translation: CASSFSGLQNNEQFF.

In its sample, this clonotype was seen many times. The genes are TRBV4-2 and TRBJ2-5; D gene uncertain. The ends were cut back, 1 base at V and 5 bases at J, with 17 bases in the middle. The germline V gene has CDR1 LGHNA and CDR2 YNFKEQ. CDR3 length: 16 amino acids. CDR3 sequence reads: CASSQVKGRICETQYF. The CDR3 bases are TGTGCCAGCAGCCAAGTAAAGGGTAGGATCTGCGAGACCCAGTACTTC.

In its sample, this clonotype was seen many times. V and J are TRBV6-1 and TRBJ1-6; unclear D gene. The CDR3 loop spans 14 amino acids. V was clipped by 4 bases and J by 4 bases, with 8 bases between them. In germline, CDR1 is MNHNS, CDR2 SASEGT. CDR3 sequence reads: CASSGGPYNSPLHF. The CDR3 DNA sequence: TGTGCCAGCAGTGGGGGTCCGTATAATTCACCCCTCCACTTT.

This clonotype appeared many times. Here the CDR3 reads CATSDLPDGGFQETQYF. The CDR3 DNA reads as TGTGCCACCAGTGATTTACCCGACGGAGGATTCCAAGAGACCCAGTACTTC. The V and J genes are TRBV24-1 and TRBJ2-5, with D maybe TRBD2 (5 bases). The CDR3 runs to 17 residues. Trimming took off 1 base at V and 1 base at J, with 15 bases between the two ends. Germline CDR1 and CDR2: KGHDR and SFDVKD.

This clonotype was seen repeatedly, ten times or more. The V and J genes are TRBV20-1 and TRBJ2-7; no clear D. CDR3 length equals 14 residues. Germline-derived CDR1 and CDR2 are DFQATT and SNEGSKA (reference sequence). V was cut by 3 bases and J by 2 bases, with 14 bases left in between. The CDR3 here is CSASFQTQTYEQYF. The CDR3 DNA sequence: TGCAGTGCTAGTTTTCAAACCCAGACCTACGAGCAGTACTTC.

In this sample, this clonotype turned up a few times. This chain uses TRBV15 with TRBJ1-5; D is possibly TRBD1 (5 bases). The CDR3 is made up of 15 amino acids. V dropped 5 bases and J dropped 1 base, with 12 bases sitting between them. Germline V CDR1 and CDR2: LNHNV, YYDKDF (reference sequence). CDR3 region: CATSSEWGSNQPQHF. The CDR3 DNA follows: TGTGCCACCAGCTCCGAGTGGGGGAGCAATCAGCCCCAGCATTTT. The full variable domain, completed using reference TRBV15 and TRBJ1-5, is DAMVIQNPRYQVTQFGKPVTLSCSQTLNHNVMYWYQQKSSQAPKLLFHYYDKDFNNEADTPDNFQSRRPNTSFCFLDIRSPGLGDTAMYLCATSSEWGSNQPQHFGDGTRLSIL.

Many counts were recorded for this clonotype. CDR3 protein: CASAFPGARDEQYF. The CDR3 nucleotides read TGTGCCAGCGCCTTCCCCGGGGCGCGGGACGAGCAGTACTTC. V gene TRBV6-1 combines with J gene TRBJ2-7; either TRBD1 or TRBD2 may fit D (5 bases each). Trimming took 8 bases from V and 5 from J, leaving 19 bases between them. CDR1 and CDR2 (germline): MNHNS, SASEGT. This CDR3 is 14 amino acids long.

This sequence joins TRBV2 and TRBJ1-5, with TRBD1 identical over 10 bases. The CDR3 runs 15 residues. The junction had 11 bases not matched to a gene; V was cut back by 8 bases and J by 7 bases. The germline V gene encodes CDR1 SNHLY and CDR2 FYNNEI. CDR3 sequence reads: CASRPGTGAGQPQHF. For the CDR3, the DNA is TGTGCCAGCCGCCCCGGGACAGGGGCCGGGCAGCCCCAGCATTTT.

This clonotype was recorded many times. The chain has TRBV20-1 and TRBJ2-5, with 9 bases aligning to TRBD2. Germline V gene data show CDR1 as DFQATT and CDR2 as SNEGSKA (reference sequence). V shed 3 bases, J shed 5 bases, and the junction held 7 bases outside the gene matches. CDR3 length: 14 residues. Written as DNA, the CDR3 is TGCAGTGCTAGCATAGCGGGGGTAGGGGAGACCCAGTACTTC. As protein: CSASIAGVGETQYF.

This clonotype was picked up many times. The chain combines TRBV20-1 with TRBJ1-1; 9 bases line up with TRBD1. Per germline, CDR1 DFQATT and CDR2 SNEGSKA (reference sequence). Trimming cost V 5 bases and J 0 bases; bases outside gene matches: 7. The CDR3 runs to 15 residues. CDR3 bases: TGCAGTGCTGGGGGGACAGGGTACATGAACACTGAAGCTTTCTTT. Amino acids: CSAGGTGYMNTEAFF.

Many counts were recorded for this clonotype. The rearrangement links TRBV6-5 to TRBJ2-7; tentative D call: TRBD2 (6 bases). The CDR3 has 14 amino acids. Looked up from germline, CDR1 is MNHEY and CDR2 is SVGAGI. Trimming pared 7 bases from V and 2 bases from J, leaving 15 bases between. The CDR3 spells CASTRLVGPYEQYF. The CDR3 bases are TGTGCCAGCACCAGACTAGTAGGGCCCTACGAGCAGTACTTC.

This clonotype was seen many times. This rearrangement joins TRBV20-1 to TRBJ1-5; 8 nucleotides align to TRBD1. V shed 4 bases and J 3 bases; nucleotides not matched to a gene: 5. This CDR3 comprises 14 residues. CDR1 and CDR2 (germline): DFQATT, SNEGSKA (reference sequence). CDR3 bases: TGCAGTGCTACGGACAGGGTAGACAATCAGCCCCAGCATTTT. Translated: CSATDRVDNQPQHF.

On this clonotype itself: This could be a read error, since a much larger clone is one nucleotide away. The rearrangement uses TRBV12-3 or TRBV12-4 and TRBJ1-5; 7 bases map to TRBD1. V lost 6 bases, J lost 5 bases, and 13 bases stayed unmatched. There are 16 residues in the CDR3. Here the CDR3 DNA reads TGTGCCAGCAGCCCCGGGACAGAGAGGGACTATCAGCCCCAGCATTTT. Translating it yields CASSPGTERDYQPQHF.

On this clonotype: A much larger clone lies a single base off, so this may be a read error. The chain carries TRBV4-2 and TRBJ2-7; D is perhaps TRBD1 (5 bases). Trimming left V 1 base short and J 7 bases short, with 14 bases between. CDR3 length: 14 amino acids. Germline values: CDR1 LGHNA, CDR2 YNFKEQ. The CDR3 nucleotides read TGTGCCAGCAGCCAAGGGCTGGACATCGAGGAGCAGTACTTC. This encodes CASSQGLDIEEQYF.

This clonotype was detected only a few times. V usage is TRBV10-3 and J usage is TRBJ2-2; D may be TRBD1 (6 bases). Germline assignment: CDR1 ENHRY and CDR2 SYGVKD. Between the trimmed V and J ends, which lost 5 bases and 1 base, there was a span of 11 bases. This CDR3 has 15 residues. This CDR3 reads CAISQKQGNTGELFF. The CDR3 region has the DNA TGTGCCATCAGTCAGAAACAGGGGAACACCGGGGAGCTGTTTTTT.

This clonotype appeared many times. This chain links TRBV28 with TRBJ1-5; no clear D. Trimming removed 5 bases from V and 8 bases from J, with 10 bases in between. The V gene's germline CDR1 is MDHEN and CDR2 SYDVKM. The CDR3 covers 12 residues. The CDR3 is CASSPAIKPQHF. Written as DNA, the CDR3 is TGTGCCAGCAGTCCCGCTATTAAGCCCCAGCATTTT.

The CDR3 DNA sequence: TGTGCCAGTAGTATAGTACAGTACCGCGTCGACGGCTACACCTTC. It codes for CASSIVQYRVDGYTF. The genes are TRBV19 and TRBJ1-2; D is undetermined. With 1 base removed from V and 8 bases from J, the gap between germline ends came to 17 bases. CDR1 LNHDA and CDR2 SQIVND come from the germline V gene (reference sequence). CDR3 size: 15 residues.

At least ten counts were recorded for this clonotype. V is TRBV6-5 and J is TRBJ1-2, with D unclear. The V end was cut by 3 bases, the J end by 8 bases, with 16 bases between. Germline CDR1 and CDR2: MNHEY and SVGAGI. This CDR3 comprises 14 residues. Here the CDR3 reads CASSYFQGSRGYTF. CDR3 DNA sequence: TGTGCCAGCAGTTATTTCCAAGGCTCGCGCGGCTACACCTTC.